Each of the 27 T cell receptor beta chains below was sequenced from the same sample in a study of T cell responses to AZD1222 COVID-19 vaccine. The table came from immunoSEQ multiplex PCR; TCRdb's copy has only in-frame clones and leaves some out. The sample contains around 110,000 clones, about 91% of which appear only once. The starting material was peripheral blood, obtained on day 0 of AZD1222 vaccination. These receptors were taken from an adult in good health.

This chain joins TRBV30 and TRBJ2-1; D perhaps matches TRBD1 (5 bases). Looked up from germline, CDR1 is GTSNPN and CDR2 is SVGIG (reference sequence). This CDR3 has 13 residues. Deletions cut 2 bases from V and 5 bases from J, with 10 bases between. The CDR3 region has the DNA TGTGCCTGGAGTAGGGGCCAGGACAATGAGCAGTTCTTC. Encoded protein: CAWSRGQDNEQFF. Full variable domain (missing parts from reference TRBV30 and TRBJ2-1): SQTIHQWPATLVQPVGSPLSLECTVEGTSNPNLYWYRQAAGRGLQLLFYSVGIGQISSEVPQNLSASRPQDRQFILSSKKLLLSDSGFYLCAWSRGQDNEQFFGPGTRLTVL.

The rearrangement uses TRBV30 and TRBJ2-1; 10 nucleotides match TRBD2. CDR3 length: 14 residues. The V and J ends lost 8 bases and 9 bases, in that order; junction bases with no gene match: 13. Germline V gene data show CDR1 as GTSNPN and CDR2 as SVGIG (reference sequence). CDR3 nucleotides: TGTGCCGGATACTTAGCGGGAGGTCCTGTTGAGCAGTTCTTC. Protein product: CAGYLAGGPVEQFF. Complete variable domain (other parts from reference TRBV30 and TRBJ2-1): SQTIHQWPATLVQPVGSPLSLECTVEGTSNPNLYWYRQAAGRGLQLLFYSVGIGQISSEVPQNLSASRPQDRQFILSSKKLLLSDSGFYLCAGYLAGGPVEQFFGPGTRLTVL.

The rearrangement uses TRBV6-2 or TRBV6-3 and TRBJ1-5, with D perhaps matching TRBD1 (6 bases). V dropped 4 bases and J dropped 4 bases, with 11 bases sitting between them. From germline, CDR1 is MNHEY and CDR2 SVGEGT. There are 14 residues in the CDR3. CDR3 sequence reads: CASSFLQGNQPQHF. The CDR3 DNA reads TGTGCCAGCAGTTTCCTACAGGGAAATCAGCCCCAGCATTTT.

The gene calls are TRBV7-3 and TRBJ1-2; D perhaps matches TRBD1 (5 bases). From germline, CDR1 is SGHTA and CDR2 FQGTGA. Trimming removed 5 bases from V and 2 bases from J, with 15 bases in between. The CDR3 consists of 15 residues. CDR3 sequence: CASSRGAIENYGYTF. The CDR3 bases are TGTGCCAGCAGCCGTGGGGCCATCGAGAACTATGGCTACACCTTC.

V usage is TRBV19 and J usage is TRBJ2-2, with D perhaps assigned TRBD1 or TRBD2 (6 bases each). The V gene's germline CDR1 is LNHDA and CDR2 SQIVND (reference sequence). V was shortened by 10 bases and J by 1 base, with 10 bases between the two germline ends. The CDR3 has 13 amino acids. The CDR3 DNA follows: TGTGCCACTGCGGGACAGAACACCGGGGAGCTGTTTTTT. This codes for CATAGQNTGELFF.

The gene calls are TRBV5-1 and TRBJ2-1; D gene ambiguous. CDR3 length: 15 residues. V was shortened by 2 bases and J by 8 bases, with 17 bases between the two germline ends. The germline V gene encodes CDR1 SGHRS and CDR2 YFSETQ. CDR3 nucleotide sequence: TGCGCCAGCAGCTTCTCGTGGGCCCGACCGGATGAGCAGTTCTTC. Encoded protein: CASSFSWARPDEQFF.

This sequence joins TRBV10-3 and TRBJ1-1, with no clear D. Trimming removed 5 bases from V and 1 base from J, with 8 bases in between. This CDR3 has 13 amino acids. Germline V lookup: CDR1 ENHRY, CDR2 SYGVKD. The CDR3 loop reads CAISSRENTEAFF. The CDR3 region has the DNA TGTGCCATCAGTAGCCGGGAGAACACTGAAGCTTTCTTT.

J is TRBJ2-1 and V is TRBV7-2; D not resolved. The germline gives CDR1 SGHTA, CDR2 FQGNSA. V lost 6 bases to trimming and J lost 0 bases, with 12 bases between them. The CDR3 contains 15 residues. This CDR3 reads CASSPVRSSYNEQFF. In DNA form, the CDR3 reads TGTGCCAGCAGTCCCGTACGAAGCTCCTACAATGAGCAGTTCTTC.

This chain uses TRBV7-9 with TRBJ1-2; D is ambiguous. Germline V gene sequence: CDR1 SEHNR, CDR2 FQNEAQ (reference sequence). CDR3 length equals 14 residues. The ends were cut back, 2 bases at V and 8 bases at J, with 15 bases in the middle. The CDR3 is CASSLSLGYGGYTF. The CDR3 bases are TGTGCCAGCAGCTTAAGTCTAGGGTATGGAGGCTACACCTTC.

The chain recombines TRBV19 with TRBJ2-5, with D perhaps matching TRBD1 (7 bases). This CDR3 is built from 15 residues. CDR1 LNHDA and CDR2 SQIVND come from the germline V gene (reference sequence). Trimming stripped 3 bases from V and 5 bases from J, with 16 bases between. The CDR3 DNA reads as TGTGCCAGTAGTATGGTGCAGGGGGGAGTGGAGACCCAGTACTTC. Protein sequence: CASSMVQGGVETQYF.

The rearrangement uses TRBV3-1 (or the pseudogene TRBV3-2) and TRBJ2-2, with 7 nucleotides matching TRBD2. CDR3 length: 14 residues. CDR1 is LGHDT and CDR2 is YNNKEL in the germline V gene (reference sequence). The J segment lost 7 bases and the V segment lost 4 bases, leaving 6 bases of the junction unmatched. CDR3 protein: CASSPRLAGGELFF. Here the CDR3 DNA reads TGTGCCAGCAGCCCCCGACTAGCTGGCGGGGAGCTGTTTTTT.

This clone was counted a single time. V and J are TRBV7-2 and TRBJ2-1, with TRBD2 identical over 8 bases. This CDR3 region has 15 residues. Germline V gene sequence: CDR1 SGHTA, CDR2 FQGNSA. J gave up 0 bases and V 4 bases, and 2 bases lay outside the gene matches. The CDR3 coding sequence is TGTGCCAGCAGCTGGGGACTAGGCTCCTACAATGAGCAGTTCTTC. It yields the protein CASSWGLGSYNEQFF.

V and J are TRBV6-5 and TRBJ1-3, with a weak D call TRBD1 (5 bases). The germline V gene encodes CDR1 MNHEY and CDR2 SVGAGI. Trimming left V 7 bases short and J 0 bases short, with 10 bases between. The CDR3 extends over 14 amino acids. CDR3 protein: CASKQDYSGNTIYF. CDR3 nucleotide sequence: TGTGCCAGCAAACAGGACTACTCTGGAAACACCATATATTTT.

The rearrangement links TRBV5-1 to TRBJ1-4; D unclear. Germline loops: CDR1 SGHRS, CDR2 YFSETQ. V lost 2 bases and J lost 8, with 10 bases in between. The CDR3 sequence is 13 residues long. CDR3 in DNA: TGCGCCAGCAGCTTCCAAGGTGACGAAAAACTGTTTTTT. Amino acid sequence: CASSFQGDEKLFF.

The chain is built from TRBV7-9 and TRBJ2-2; 7 bases line up with TRBD2. The CDR3 runs to 14 residues. The ends lost 7 bases at V and 5 bases at J; junction bases unmatched: 7. Germline assignment: CDR1 SEHNR and CDR2 FQNEAQ (reference sequence). DNA for the CDR3: TGTGCCAGCAACCGACTAGCAGTGACCGGGGAGCTGTTTTTT. It is translated as CASNRLAVTGELFF. Complete variable domain (other parts from reference TRBV7-9 and TRBJ2-2): DTGVSQNPRHKITKRGQNVTFRCDPISEHNRLYWYRQTLGQGPEFLTYFQNEAQLEKSRLLSDRFSAERPKGSFSTLEIQRTEQGDSAMYLCASNRLAVTGELFFGEGSRLTVL.

The chain couples TRBV30 to TRBJ1-2; 10 bases agree with TRBD1. Germline-derived CDR1 and CDR2 are GTSNPN and SVGIG (reference sequence). V shed 4 bases, J shed 8 bases, and the junction held 10 bases outside the gene matches. The CDR3 consists of 14 residues. The CDR3 here is CAWTGGTGAGGYTF. The CDR3 nucleotides read TGTGCCTGGACCGGAGGGACAGGGGCGGGCGGCTACACCTTC.

The V and J genes are TRBV5-8 and TRBJ1-1; weak D call: TRBD1 (5 bases). The CDR3 spans 15 residues. V lost 4 bases, J lost 4 bases, and 17 bases lay in between. The germline CDR1 and CDR2 sequences are SGHTS and YDEGEE. Here the CDR3 reads CASSPLWGRGTEAFF. CDR3 bases: TGTGCCAGCAGCCCCCTATGGGGTAGGGGCACTGAAGCTTTCTTT.

A remark on this clone: This specimen includes other DNA sequences encoding the same CDR3. The chain uses TRBV18 and TRBJ1-1; 7 bases are a match to TRBD1. Germline V gene lookup returns CDR1 KGHSH and CDR2 LQKENI. Trimming cost V 3 bases and J 1 base; bases outside gene matches: 2. This CDR3 is 14 amino acids long. CDR3 protein: CASSPWTGNTEAFF. Here the CDR3 DNA reads TGTGCCAGCTCACCGTGGACAGGGAACACTGAAGCTTTCTTT. The full variable domain, rest sourced from reference TRBV18 and TRBJ1-1, is NAGVMQNPRHLVRRRGQEARLRCSPMKGHSHVYWYRQLPEEGLKFMVYLQKENIIDESGMPKERFSAEFPKEGPSILRIQQVVRGDSAAYFCASSPWTGNTEAFFGQGTRLTVV.

The V and J genes are TRBV29-1 and TRBJ2-1; tentatively, D is TRBD1 or TRBD2 (6 bases each). The CDR3 length is 14 residues. Germline-derived CDR1 and CDR2 are SQVTM and ANQGSEA. V was cut by 2 bases and J by 3 bases, with 11 bases left in between. CDR3 nucleotide sequence: TGCAGCGTTGAATGGGGGGCAGGCTACAATGAGCAGTTCTTC. The encoded protein is CSVEWGAGYNEQFF.

The V and J genes are TRBV13 and TRBJ1-1; no definite D call. Germline values: CDR1 PRHDT, CDR2 FYEKMQ (reference sequence). The CDR3 has 15 residues. Trimming took 4 bases from V and 4 from J, leaving 16 bases between them. The CDR3 coding sequence is TGTGCCAGCAGCTCCGCTATGACGGGGAGCACTGAAGCTTTCTTT. The encoded protein is CASSSAMTGSTEAFF.

V is TRBV7-9 and J is TRBJ2-1; 10 bases fit TRBD2. The germline CDR1 and CDR2 sequences are SEHNR and FQNEAQ (reference sequence). The ends lost 11 bases at V and 10 bases at J; junction bases unmatched: 14. The CDR3 is 14 amino acids. In nucleotides, the CDR3 is TGTGCCCTGGGAGGGCAGCGGGGGGGATCAGAGCAGTTCTTC. It is translated as CALGGQRGGSEQFF.

CDR3 sequence: CASSQTGTSGVEVPGELFF. CDR3 nucleotide sequence: TGTGCCAGCAGTCAAACCGGGACTAGCGGGGTAGAGGTACCCGGGGAGCTGTTTTTT. The chain links TRBV6-2 or TRBV6-3 to TRBJ2-2; 13 bases line up with TRBD2. CDR1 MNHEY and CDR2 SVGEGT come from the germline V gene. CDR3 length: 19 amino acids. J gave up 6 bases and V 5 bases, and 15 bases lay outside the gene matches.

The chain recombines TRBV6-5 with TRBJ1-6; D is undetermined. The CDR3 has 12 amino acids. Trimming shortened V by 7 bases and J by 12 bases, and 13 bases separated the two germline ends. Germline CDR1 reads MNHEY; CDR2 reads SVGAGI. DNA for the CDR3: TGTGCCAGCATGTGGTCCGTGGGACCCCTCCACTTT. Translated, it gives CASMWSVGPLHF.

The rearrangement joins TRBV7-9 to TRBJ1-2; possibly TRBD1 for D (5 bases). The germline gives CDR1 SEHNR, CDR2 FQNEAQ (reference sequence). CDR3 length: 16 residues. V was cut by 5 bases and J by 7 bases, with 23 bases left in between. The CDR3 loop is CASSREGGALWGGYTF. For the CDR3, the DNA is TGTGCCAGCAGCCGAGAAGGCGGGGCTTTATGGGGTGGCTACACCTTC.

The chain links TRBV11-3 to TRBJ2-2; 14 positions match TRBD2. With 5 bases clipped from V and 5 bases from J, the junction kept 7 bases outside the gene matches. The CDR3 consists of 17 residues. CDR1 SGHNT and CDR2 YENEEA come from the germline V gene. Here the CDR3 reads CASSPGLAGERTGELFF. CDR3 DNA sequence: TGTGCCAGCAGCCCGGGACTAGCGGGAGAAAGAACCGGGGAGCTGTTTTTT.

The chain uses TRBV6-6 and TRBJ1-5; the match to TRBD1 covers 10 bases. The germline V gene encodes CDR1 MNHNY and CDR2 SVGAGI (reference sequence). The J segment lost 2 bases and the V segment lost 5 bases, leaving 6 bases of the junction unmatched. The CDR3 length is 16 residues. The CDR3 region is CASSMRTGGGNQPQHF. Here the CDR3 DNA reads TGTGCCAGCAGTATGAGGACAGGGGGGGGCAATCAGCCCCAGCATTTT.

The CDR3 sequence: CASSLASRETQYF. The DNA of the CDR3 is TGTGCCAGCAGTTTGGCTAGCAGAGAGACCCAGTACTTC. This chain links TRBV12-3 or TRBV12-4 with TRBJ2-5; possibly TRBD2 for D (5 bases). CDR3 length: 13 residues. Trimming stripped 3 bases from V and 4 bases from J, with 9 bases between.